This TCR beta chain appears in the sequencing data of a study of cytomegalovirus exposure and HLA in healthy donors. Primers included in the PCR were 60 Vbeta and 13 Jbeta primers. The method was immunoSEQ multiplex PCR; TCRdb's version includes in-frame clones alone and lacks a portion of them. The sample gives roughly 240,000 clones, around 80% of which show up once; about 0.47% is in the top ten. The CDR3 has 15 residues. The junction had 12 bases not matched to a gene; V was cut back by 6 bases and J by 7 bases. Germline loops: CDR1 LNHDA, CDR2 SQIVND (reference sequence). Sequencing used PBMCs. The TCR originated in a boy aged 5-17 years in good health and CMV-seronegative. The rearrangement links TRBV19 to TRBJ2-1; 7 bases match TRBD1. CDR3 sequence (DNA): TGTGCCAGTAGCCGCGACAGGGAAGGGCGAAATGAGCAGTTCTTC. Translation gives CASSRDREGRNEQFF.